The sequence of this TCR beta chain was determined in a study of identical twins. All donors comprised healthy Caucasians. One entry per CDR3 protein results from TCRdb running MiXCR on the 5' RACE reads. Of hundreds of thousands of distinct CDR3 sequences in the sample, roughly 8% were seen once. The V and J ends lost 2 bases and 7 bases, in that order; junction bases with no gene match: 7. This CDR3 comprises 14 residues. Germline CDR1 SQVTM, CDR2 ANQGSEA. The same specimen was also included in a second study, on yellow fever vaccine responses in identical twins.

The sequenced sample consisted of PBMCs. The TCR originated in a woman in her late teens or twenties in good health. The chain joins TRBV29-1 to TRBJ2-2, with 7 bases that match TRBD1. The CDR3 region has the DNA TGCAGCGTTGAACCCAAAACAGGGGTCGGGGAGCTGTTTTTT. This sequence encodes CSVEPKTGVGELFF.